Shown below are 10 T cell receptor beta chains from a single sample sequenced in a study of CD8+CD57+ T cells in acquired aplastic anemia. Genomic DNA constituted the template upon which TCR beta VDJ and CDR3 profiling was performed. TCRdb re-called the reads with MiXCR, one entry per CDR3 protein. The repertoire holds roughly 300,000 distinct CDR3 sequences, with approximately 55% as singletons. Sequencing was carried out using sorted CD4+, CD8+, or CD8+CD57+ T cells (not recorded which) from PBMCs. Receptors were obtained from a human donor with severe aplastic anemia or a healthy control (not recorded which).

V and J are TRBV10-3 and TRBJ2-7; 13 bases agree with TRBD2. The germline V gene encodes CDR1 ENHRY and CDR2 SYGVKD. The CDR3 consists of 16 residues. The ends lost 10 bases at V and 2 bases at J; junction bases unmatched: 11. The CDR3 is CATSGTSGDKTYEQYF. As DNA, the CDR3 is TGTGCCACCTCGGGGACTAGCGGGGATAAAACCTACGAGCAGTACTTC.

For this clonotype: The final CDR3 position lacks the conserved phenylalanine or tryptophan, pointing to a likely read error. The rearrangement uses TRBV20-1 and TRBJ1-6; D is unresolved. Germline CDR1 reads DFQATT; CDR2 reads SNEGSKA (reference sequence). Trimming left V 0 bases short and J 14 bases short, with 14 bases between. The CDR3 loop spans 13 amino acids. For the CDR3, the DNA is TGCAGTGCTAGAGAACTAACCGCTCGAACCCTCCACCTT. Encoded protein: CSARELTARTLHL.

The V call is TRBV14, the J call TRBJ2-3; 10 positions match TRBD1. V gave up 6 bases and J gave up 2 bases; unmatched junction bases: 11. The CDR3 is made up of 17 amino acids. The germline gives CDR1 SGHDN, CDR2 FVKESK. The CDR3 sequence is CASSATRTGGFTDTQYF. The CDR3 region has the DNA TGTGCCAGCAGTGCTACGAGGACAGGGGGTTTCACAGATACGCAGTATTTT.

The rearrangement uses TRBV27 and TRBJ2-2; D not resolved. V lost 3 bases, J lost 4 bases, and 9 bases lay in between. CDR3 length equals 14 residues. Germline CDR1 and CDR2: MNHEY and SMNVEV (reference sequence). CDR3 loop: CASSFGLPTGELFF. The DNA for the CDR3 is TGTGCCAGCAGTTTTGGCCTACCCACCGGGGAGCTGTTTTTT.

This rearrangement joins TRBV19 to TRBJ1-6, with 7 bases identical to TRBD1. The CDR3 is 15 residues long. With 9 bases clipped from V and 6 bases from J, the junction kept 11 bases outside the gene matches. Germline V gene lookup returns CDR1 LNHDA and CDR2 SQIVND (reference sequence). CDR3 sequence (DNA): TGTGCCAGCCGGGAAGGACAGGCGATTAATTCACCCCTCCACTTT. Its translation is CASREGQAINSPLHF.

The J gene is TRBJ2-7, the V gene TRBV7-8; D possibly matches TRBD1 or TRBD2 (6 bases each). V was shortened by 1 base and J by 7 bases, with 14 bases between the two germline ends. Germline V gene data show CDR1 as SGHVS and CDR2 as FQNEAQ. The CDR3 extends over 14 amino acids. The CDR3 protein is CASSLVGGAEEQYF. In DNA form, the CDR3 reads TGTGCCAGCAGCTTAGTGGGGGGCGCGGAAGAGCAGTACTTC.

This clonotype was seen at least ten times. The chain employs TRBV28 and TRBJ1-2; D perhaps matches TRBD1 (6 bases). The ends were cut back, 3 bases at V and 7 bases at J, with 9 bases in the middle. Germline V gene lookup returns CDR1 MDHEN and CDR2 SYDVKM. The CDR3 consists of 12 residues. As DNA, the CDR3 is TGTGCCAGCAGTTTGCCCAGGGGTGGCTACACCTTC. It yields the protein CASSLPRGGYTF.

This chain uses TRBV7-8 with TRBJ2-5, with a possible D match to TRBD2 (6 bases). The CDR3 is made up of 12 amino acids. The germline V and J ends were trimmed by 1 base and 7 bases, with 7 bases remaining between them. The germline V gene encodes CDR1 SGHVS and CDR2 FQNEAQ. This CDR3 reads CASSLGEATQYF. For the CDR3, the DNA is TGTGCCAGCAGCTTAGGGGAGGCGACCCAGTACTTC.

A single count supports this clonotype. The genes are TRBV2 and TRBJ2-5; 10 bases match TRBD1. The CDR3 totals 15 residues. Looked up from germline, CDR1 is SNHLY and CDR2 is FYNNEI. Losses at the gene ends were 7 bases for V and 5 bases for J; bases not matched to a gene: 10. CDR3 in DNA: TGTGCCAGCATGATGGGGACAGGGGCATGGGAGACCCAGTACTTC. It specifies CASMMGTGAWETQYF.

This clonotype was picked up many times. The rearrangement uses TRBV6-1 and TRBJ1-5, with D perhaps matching TRBD1 (5 bases). V lost 4 bases to trimming and J lost 4 bases, with 14 bases between them. The CDR3 is made up of 15 amino acids. Germline CDR1 MNHNS, CDR2 SASEGT. The DNA for the CDR3 is TGTGCCAGCAGTGCCCCACGGGGGGGGAATCAGCCCCAGCATTTT. Translated: CASSAPRGGNQPQHF.